A selection of T cell receptor beta chains follows, all from one sample in a study of blood T cell repertoires in COVID-19. Profiling relied on immunoSEQ multiplex PCR, and the TCRdb table lists in-frame clones only, not all of them. This sample carries over 80,000 clones, over 70% of them seen once, and the ten largest clones take roughly 4%. Sequenced sample: peripheral blood. Receptor source: a woman aged 45-65 years with acute or convalescent COVID-19. Each CDR3 is given with its conserved first and last residue. The D gene is left open where the match is weak. Only some rows state a clone size, as once, few, many or a class for expanded clones.

DNA,CDR3,D,V,J,size,length
TGTGCCAGCAGTTATAGCGGGGGCTACAATGAGCAGTTCTTC,CASSYSGGYNEQFF,TRBD2,TRBV6-5,TRBJ2-1,NA,14
TGTGCCAGCAGCAAAGTTCTTCCCGACAGGGAGGTTGCGGTGGTTCGCAATCAGCCCCAGCATTTT,CASSKVLPDREVAVVRNQPQHF,NA,TRBV21-1,TRBJ1-5,few,22
TGTGCCAGCAGCTTGAGGTCCCAGGAGGGCACCGGGGAGCTGTTTTTT,CASSLRSQEGTGELFF,NA,TRBV5-6,TRBJ2-2,NA,16
TGTGCCAGCAGTCCGTACAATGAGCAGTTCTTC,CASSPYNEQFF,NA,TRBV6-2/TRBV6-3,TRBJ2-1,NA,11
TGCAGCGGTCGGACTAGCGGGGGGCGCACAGATACGCAGTATTTT,CSGRTSGGRTDTQYF,TRBD2,TRBV29-1,TRBJ2-3,NA,15
TGTGCCAGCAGTTTCGAGGCCAAGAAAAACATTCAGTACTTC,CASSFEAKKNIQYF,NA,TRBV28,TRBJ2-4,NA,14
TGCGCCAGCAGCCCGATCAGGACTAGCGGGGTGAATGAGCAGTTCTTC,CASSPIRTSGVNEQFF,TRBD2,TRBV4-3,TRBJ2-1,NA,16
TGTGCCATCGAGGCAGAGGCTAACTATGGCTACACCTTC,CAIEAEANYGYTF,NA,TRBV10-3,TRBJ1-2,NA,13
TGTGCCAGCAGCTCTCCCTTCGCGGGGGGAGGTCCAGATACGCAGTATTTT,CASSSPFAGGGPDTQYF,TRBD2,TRBV13,TRBJ2-3,NA,17
TGTGCCAGCAGACAGGGGGCTTCACCCCTCCACTTT,CASRQGASPLHF,TRBD1,TRBV28,TRBJ1-6,few,12
TGTGCCAGCAGTTACTTGCAGGGAAATTCACCCCTCCACTTT,CASSYLQGNSPLHF,NA,TRBV6-6,TRBJ1-6,NA,14
TGCGCCAGCAGGCCCCTCGGAGACTATGGCTACACCTTC,CASRPLGDYGYTF,NA,TRBV5-1,TRBJ1-2,NA,13
TGTGCCAGCAGCCAGACAGGGAGGACTAATGAAAAACTGTTTTTT,CASSQTGRTNEKLFF,TRBD1,TRBV7-9,TRBJ1-4,NA,15
TGTGCCACCAGTGGGGAGGGGATAGATCAGCCCCAGCATTTT,CATSGEGIDQPQHF,NA,TRBV24-1,TRBJ1-5,NA,14
TGTGCCAGCACCCTAGGACAGGTCCAAAGAGCTTTCTTT,CASTLGQVQRAFF,TRBD1,TRBV7-2,TRBJ1-1,few,13
TGTGCCAGCAGTGAAGAGCTACAGGGCGGCTATGGCTACACCTTC,CASSEELQGGYGYTF,NA,TRBV2,TRBJ1-2,NA,15
TGTGCCAGCAGCTTATCCACCTACAATGAGCAGTTCTTC,CASSLSTYNEQFF,NA,TRBV5-4,TRBJ2-1,once,13
TGTGCCAGCAGTCAGGGTTGGAACACCGGGGAGCTGTTTTTT,CASSQGWNTGELFF,NA,TRBV6-5,TRBJ2-2,few,14
TGCGCCAGCAGCTTGGAAGCGACAGGGGGTCAGTACGAGCAGTACTTC,CASSLEATGGQYEQYF,TRBD1,TRBV5-1,TRBJ2-7,NA,16
TGCGCCAGCAGCCCCAGCGGGGGGGCAGATACGCAGTATTTT,CASSPSGGADTQYF,TRBD2,TRBV4-3,TRBJ2-3,NA,14
TGTGCCAGCAGTGATGGTAGCTCCCGGGATCAGCCCCAGCATTTT,CASSDGSSRDQPQHF,NA,TRBV2,TRBJ1-5,NA,15
TGTGCCAGCAGTCCCTTACTAGCGGGGCTCAGTGAGCAGTTCTTC,CASSPLLAGLSEQFF,TRBD2,TRBV27,TRBJ2-1,NA,15
TGTGCCAGCAGTTTCTCGAGTCAGCCCCAGCATTTT,CASSFSSQPQHF,NA,TRBV28,TRBJ1-5,NA,12
TGTGCCAGCAGCCAAGTTGCCGGGACTAGCGGGGTAATTGAGCAGTTCTTC,CASSQVAGTSGVIEQFF,TRBD2,TRBV3-1/TRBV3-2,TRBJ2-1,NA,17
TGTGCCAGTAGTGCCTTGACCGGGACAAGCCCGTCCTCTGGGGCCAACGTCCTGACTTTC,CASSALTGTSPSSGANVLTF,NA,TRBV19,TRBJ2-6,NA,20
TGCGCCAGCAGCTCCTCCGGGACAGGGAACACTGAAGCTTTCTTT,CASSSSGTGNTEAFF,TRBD1,TRBV5-1,TRBJ1-1,NA,15
TGTGCCAGCAGCGTAGCTGGAGCGGGGGGGCCTCAAGAGACCCAGTACTTC,CASSVAGAGGPQETQYF,TRBD2,TRBV9,TRBJ2-5,NA,17
TGTGCCAGCAGCTGGGGGACAGGGAAGATCGGGGAGCTGTTTTTT,CASSWGTGKIGELFF,TRBD1,TRBV5-5,TRBJ2-2,NA,15
TGTGCCAGCAGCCAGGGGTTACAGGGGGCGCCGGAAGCTTTCTTT,CASSQGLQGAPEAFF,TRBD1,TRBV3-1/TRBV3-2,TRBJ1-1,NA,15
TGTGCCAGCCGGGACAGGACCCACATGAACACTGAAGCTTTCTTT,CASRDRTHMNTEAFF,TRBD1,TRBV27,TRBJ1-1,NA,15
TGTGCCAGTAGTCCCCCACGGGATCGGAGTCGGAATGGCTACACCTTC,CASSPPRDRSRNGYTF,NA,TRBV19,TRBJ1-2,NA,16
TGTGCCAGCAGTTTCCTTCGACAGTTCCTAGGAGCCCAGCATTTT,CASSFLRQFLGAQHF,NA,TRBV28,TRBJ1-5,once,15
TGTGCCAGCAGCCCGGAACGGGGAGATACGCAGTATTTT,CASSPERGDTQYF,NA,TRBV6-5,TRBJ2-3,NA,13
TGTGCCAGCAGCCCAGGGGTCGGGACCTATAGCAATCAGCCCCAGCATTTT,CASSPGVGTYSNQPQHF,NA,TRBV7-2,TRBJ1-5,NA,17
TGTGCCAGTAGTAGCGGGGGTGGGGATACGCAGTATTTT,CASSSGGGDTQYF,TRBD2,TRBV19,TRBJ2-3,NA,13
TGTGCCAGCTCACCACCGAGTTTCCAGGGTGAAGCTTTCTTT,CASSPPSFQGEAFF,NA,TRBV18,TRBJ1-1,NA,14
TGTGCCAGTACCCTGGACAGGGGCCCAAGTCAGCCCCAGCATTTT,CASTLDRGPSQPQHF,TRBD1,TRBV19,TRBJ1-5,few,15
TGCGCCAGCAGCTTGGGACAGGGAACGTCACCCCTCCACTTT,CASSLGQGTSPLHF,TRBD1,TRBV5-1,TRBJ1-6,few,14
TGTGCCAGCAGCCCCACAGGAACGAACACTGAAGCTTTCTTT,CASSPTGTNTEAFF,NA,TRBV7-9,TRBJ1-1,NA,14
TGTGCCAGCAGACCTGAGGACTCTAGCTCCTATAATTCACCCCTCCACTTT,CASRPEDSSSYNSPLHF,NA,TRBV6-2/TRBV6-3,TRBJ1-6,once,17
TGTGCAAGTCGCGCCCGACAGGTCAAAAACATTCAGTACTTC,CASRARQVKNIQYF,NA,TRBV12-2,TRBJ2-4,NA,14
TGCGCCAGCAGCTTGGCCCGGGACAGGGGGGTTACAGATACGCAGTATTTT,CASSLARDRGVTDTQYF,TRBD1,TRBV5-1,TRBJ2-3,NA,17